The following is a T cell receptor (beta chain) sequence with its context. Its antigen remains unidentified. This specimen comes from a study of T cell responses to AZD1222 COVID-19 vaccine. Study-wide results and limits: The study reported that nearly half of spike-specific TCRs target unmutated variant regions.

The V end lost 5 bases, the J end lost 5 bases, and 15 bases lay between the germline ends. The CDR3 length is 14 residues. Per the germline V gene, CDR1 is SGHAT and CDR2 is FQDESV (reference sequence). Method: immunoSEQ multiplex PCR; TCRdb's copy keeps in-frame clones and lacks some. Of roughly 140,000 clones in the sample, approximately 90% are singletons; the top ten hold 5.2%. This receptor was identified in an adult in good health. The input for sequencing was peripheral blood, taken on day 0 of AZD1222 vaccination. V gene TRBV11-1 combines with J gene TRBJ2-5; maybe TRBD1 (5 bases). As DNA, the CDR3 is TGTGCCAGCAGCCGAAGACAGCCCAGGGAGACCCAGTACTTC. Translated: CASSRRQPRETQYF.